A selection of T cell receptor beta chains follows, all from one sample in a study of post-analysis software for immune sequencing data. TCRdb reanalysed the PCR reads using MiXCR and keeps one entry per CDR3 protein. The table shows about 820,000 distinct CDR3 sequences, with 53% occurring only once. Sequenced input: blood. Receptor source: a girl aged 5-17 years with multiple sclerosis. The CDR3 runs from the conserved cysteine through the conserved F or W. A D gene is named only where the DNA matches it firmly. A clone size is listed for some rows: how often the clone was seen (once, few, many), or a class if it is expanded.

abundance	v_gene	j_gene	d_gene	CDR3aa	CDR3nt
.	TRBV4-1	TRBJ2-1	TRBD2	CASSHGLAGGDEQFF	TGCGCCAGCAGCCACGGACTAGCGGGAGGTGATGAGCAGTTCTTC
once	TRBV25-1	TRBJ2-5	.	CASSGRGRRSETQYF	TGTGCCAGCAGTGGTCGGGGACGGAGGTCGGAGACCCAGTACTTC
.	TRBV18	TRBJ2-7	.	CASSRIVSGAVGYEQYF	TGTGCCAGCTCACGCATCGTCTCCGGGGCCGTGGGATACGAGCAGTACTTC
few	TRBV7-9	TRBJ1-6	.	CASSPAGPDNSPLHF	TGTGCCAGCAGCCCCGCGGGGCCCGATAATTCACCCCTCCACTTT
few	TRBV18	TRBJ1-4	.	CASSKGTPATNEKLFF	TGTGCCAGCTCAAAAGGGACGCCTGCAACTAATGAAAAACTGTTTTTT
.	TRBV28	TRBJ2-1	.	CASSSSGHPSYNEQFF	TGTGCCAGCAGTAGCAGCGGGCACCCTTCCTACAATGAGCAGTTCTTC
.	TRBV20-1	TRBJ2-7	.	CSAPIGSPYEQYF	TGCAGTGCTCCAATCGGGAGTCCCTACGAGCAGTACTTC
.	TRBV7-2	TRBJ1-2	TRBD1	CASSLGQGASYVYTF	TGTGCCAGCAGCTTAGGGCAGGGGGCGTCTTATGTCTACACCTTC
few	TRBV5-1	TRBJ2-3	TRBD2	CASSLEAGGPDTQYF	TGCGCCAGCAGCTTGGAGGCGGGAGGGCCAGATACGCAGTATTTT
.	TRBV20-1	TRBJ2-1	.	CSGTGPLDEQFF	TGCAGTGGCACGGGACCTCTTGATGAGCAGTTCTTC
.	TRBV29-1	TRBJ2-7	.	CSVQGLVTYEQYF	TGCAGCGTCCAAGGGCTAGTTACCTACGAGCAGTACTTC
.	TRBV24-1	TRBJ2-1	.	CATSDTAGTAGEQFF	TGTGCCACCAGTGATACAGCCGGGACTGCCGGCGAGCAGTTCTTC
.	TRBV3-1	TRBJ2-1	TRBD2	CASSSPGVAGDLYNEQFF	TGTGCCAGCAGCTCCCCTGGTGTGGCGGGAGATCTCTACAATGAGCAGTTCTTC
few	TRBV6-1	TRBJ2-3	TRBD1	CASSPTGGGSDTQYF	TGTGCCAGCAGCCCGACAGGGGGCGGGTCAGATACGCAGTATTTT
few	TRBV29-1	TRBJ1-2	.	CSVGPSSGYTF	TGCAGCGTGGGCCCGTCTTCTGGCTACACCTTC
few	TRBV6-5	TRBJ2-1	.	CASSYGQGNNEQFF	TGTGCCAGCAGTTACGGGCAGGGAAACAATGAGCAGTTCTTC
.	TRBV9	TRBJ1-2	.	CASSPDGEPHGYTF	TGTGCCAGCAGCCCCGATGGGGAACCCCACGGCTACACCTTC